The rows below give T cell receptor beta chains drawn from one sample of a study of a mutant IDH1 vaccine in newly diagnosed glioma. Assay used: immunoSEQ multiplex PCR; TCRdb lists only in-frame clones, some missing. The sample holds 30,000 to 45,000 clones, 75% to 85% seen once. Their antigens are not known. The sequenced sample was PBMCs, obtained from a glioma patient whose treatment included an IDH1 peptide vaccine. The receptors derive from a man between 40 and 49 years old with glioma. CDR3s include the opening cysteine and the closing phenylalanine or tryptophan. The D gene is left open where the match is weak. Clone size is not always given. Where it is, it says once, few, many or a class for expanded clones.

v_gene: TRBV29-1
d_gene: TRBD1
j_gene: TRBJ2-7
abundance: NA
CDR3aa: CSVVTVVRGQGTEQYF
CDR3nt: TGCAGCGTTGTAACGGTGGTGCGGGGACAGGGTACCGAGCAGTACTTC

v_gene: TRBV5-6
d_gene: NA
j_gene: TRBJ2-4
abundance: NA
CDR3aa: CASSLRGLGKNIQYF
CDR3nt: TGTGCCAGCAGCTTGCGGGGATTGGGCAAAAACATTCAGTACTTC

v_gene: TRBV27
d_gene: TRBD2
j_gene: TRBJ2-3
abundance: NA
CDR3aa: CAVGRGADTQYF
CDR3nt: TGTGCCGTGGGGAGGGGCGCAGATACGCAGTATTTT

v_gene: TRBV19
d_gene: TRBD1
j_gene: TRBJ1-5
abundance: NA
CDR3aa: CASKTGQGFNQPQHF
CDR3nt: TGTGCCAGTAAAACGGGACAGGGATTCAATCAGCCCCAGCATTTT

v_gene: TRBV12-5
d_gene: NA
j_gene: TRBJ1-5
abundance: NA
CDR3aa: CASGFLPGEPPGQPQHF
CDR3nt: TGTGCTAGTGGTTTCCTTCCAGGGGAACCACCGGGGCAGCCCCAGCATTTT

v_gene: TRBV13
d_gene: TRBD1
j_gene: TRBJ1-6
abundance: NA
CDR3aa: CASSFPQGLVYNSPLHF
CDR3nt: TGTGCCAGCAGCTTTCCACAGGGGCTGGTCTATAATTCACCCCTCCACTTT

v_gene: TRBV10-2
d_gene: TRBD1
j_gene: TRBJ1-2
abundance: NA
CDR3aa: CASSDPDRGSIYGYTF
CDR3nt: TGCGCCAGCAGTGACCCCGACAGGGGCTCAATCTATGGCTACACCTTC

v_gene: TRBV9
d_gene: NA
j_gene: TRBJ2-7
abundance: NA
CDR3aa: CASSVVPSSYEQYF
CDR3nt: TGTGCCAGCAGCGTAGTGCCGAGCTCCTACGAGCAGTACTTC

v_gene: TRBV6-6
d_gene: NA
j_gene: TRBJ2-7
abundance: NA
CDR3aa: CASRQNLYEQYF
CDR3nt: TGTGCCAGCAGACAGAACCTCTACGAGCAGTACTTC

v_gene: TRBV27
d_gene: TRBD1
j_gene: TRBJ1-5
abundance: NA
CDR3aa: CASRDSDSNQPQHF
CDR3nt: TGTGCCAGCCGGGACAGCGATAGCAATCAGCCCCAGCATTTT

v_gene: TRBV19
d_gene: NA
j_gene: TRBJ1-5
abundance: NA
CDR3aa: CASSIERGRQPQHF
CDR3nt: TGTGCCAGTAGTATAGAGAGGGGACGGCAGCCCCAGCATTTT

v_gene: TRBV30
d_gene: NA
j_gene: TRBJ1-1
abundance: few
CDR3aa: CAWTIQGGTEAFF
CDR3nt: TGTGCCTGGACTATTCAAGGGGGCACTGAAGCTTTCTTT

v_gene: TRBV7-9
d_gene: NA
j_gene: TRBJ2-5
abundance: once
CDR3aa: CASSPDQETQYF
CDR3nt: TGTGCCAGCAGCCCGGACCAAGAGACCCAGTACTTC

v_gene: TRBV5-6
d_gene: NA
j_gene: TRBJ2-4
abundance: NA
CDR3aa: CASSLADRVTKNIQYF
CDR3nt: TGTGCCAGCAGCTTGGCCGACAGAGTAACCAAAAACATTCAGTACTTC

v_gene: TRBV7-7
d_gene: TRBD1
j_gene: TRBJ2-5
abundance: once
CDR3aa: CASSSGQGRETQYF
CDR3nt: TGTGCTAGCAGTTCGGGACAGGGAAGAGAGACCCAGTACTTC

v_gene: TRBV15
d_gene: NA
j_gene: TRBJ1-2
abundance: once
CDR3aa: CATSRERAPNGGYTF
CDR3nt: TGTGCCACCAGCAGAGAACGGGCCCCGAATGGAGGCTACACCTTC

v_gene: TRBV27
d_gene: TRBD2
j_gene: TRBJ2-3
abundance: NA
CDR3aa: CASSSPRASGGPTDTQYF
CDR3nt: TGTGCCAGCAGTTCCCCCCGGGCTAGCGGGGGGCCCACAGATACGCAGTATTTT

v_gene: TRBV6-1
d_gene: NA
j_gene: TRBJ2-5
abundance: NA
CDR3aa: CATEGLETQYF
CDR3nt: TGTGCCACCGAGGGATTAGAGACCCAGTACTTC

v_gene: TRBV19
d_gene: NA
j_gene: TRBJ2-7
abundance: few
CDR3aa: CASSVLVNSYEQYF
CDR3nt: TGTGCCAGTAGTGTCCTGGTTAACTCCTACGAGCAGTACTTC

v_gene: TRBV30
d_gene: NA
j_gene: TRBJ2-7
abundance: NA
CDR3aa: CAWDPVGALQYF
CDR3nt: TGTGCCTGGGATCCCGTGGGGGCCCTTCAGTACTTC

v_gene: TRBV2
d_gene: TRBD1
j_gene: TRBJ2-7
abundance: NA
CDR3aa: CASSSTGTGYPYEQYF
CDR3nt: TGTGCCAGCAGTTCAACCGGGACAGGTTACCCCTACGAGCAGTACTTC

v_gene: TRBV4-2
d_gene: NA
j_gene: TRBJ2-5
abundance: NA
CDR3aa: CASSQSGFMETQYF
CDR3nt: TGTGCCAGCAGCCAATCCGGGTTTATGGAGACCCAGTACTTC

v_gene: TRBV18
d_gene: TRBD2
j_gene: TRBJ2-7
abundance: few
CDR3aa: CASSPLGAGGPSYEQYF
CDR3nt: TGTGCCAGCTCGCCCTTAGGGGCGGGGGGGCCTTCCTACGAGCAGTACTTC

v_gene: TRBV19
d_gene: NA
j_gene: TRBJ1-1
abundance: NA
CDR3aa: CASSYTHGTEAFF
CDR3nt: TGTGCCAGTAGTTACACCCACGGCACTGAAGCTTTCTTT

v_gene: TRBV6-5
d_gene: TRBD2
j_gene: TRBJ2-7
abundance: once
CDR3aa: CASSSPGGSSYEQYF
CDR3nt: TGTGCCAGCAGTTCCCCGGGGGGTAGCTCCTACGAGCAGTACTTC

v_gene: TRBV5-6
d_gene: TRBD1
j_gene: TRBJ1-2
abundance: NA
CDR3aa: CASSLVAGGHGYTF
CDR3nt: TGTGCCAGCAGCTTGGTTGCAGGGGGCCATGGCTACACCTTC

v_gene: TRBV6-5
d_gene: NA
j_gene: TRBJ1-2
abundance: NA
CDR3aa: CASTSGSYGYTF
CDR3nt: TGTGCCAGCACGTCAGGGTCCTATGGCTACACCTTC

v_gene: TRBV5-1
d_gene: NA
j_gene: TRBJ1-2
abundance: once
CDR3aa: CASRVRAGDGYTF
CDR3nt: TGCGCCAGCAGAGTCCGGGCGGGTGATGGCTACACCTTC

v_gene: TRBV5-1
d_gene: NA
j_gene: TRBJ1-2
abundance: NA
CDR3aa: CASSLRPGTDGYTF
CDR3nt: TGCGCCAGCAGCTTGCGACCAGGTACGGATGGCTACACCTTC

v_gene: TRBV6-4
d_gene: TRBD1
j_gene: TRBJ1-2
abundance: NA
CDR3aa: CASSDSSRGSYGYTF
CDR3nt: TGTGCCAGCAGTGACTCGAGCAGGGGGTCCTATGGCTACACCTTC

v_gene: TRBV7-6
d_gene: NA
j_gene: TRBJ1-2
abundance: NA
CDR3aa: CASSLGTNYGYTF
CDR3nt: TGTGCCAGCAGCTTAGGTACAAACTATGGCTACACCTTC

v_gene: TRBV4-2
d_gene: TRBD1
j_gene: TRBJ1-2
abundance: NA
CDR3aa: CASSQEWTGYNYGYTF
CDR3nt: TGTGCCAGCAGCCAAGAATGGACAGGATATAACTATGGCTACACCTTC